This T cell receptor (beta chain) was retrieved from a study of blood T cell repertoires in COVID-19. Produced via immunoSEQ multiplex PCR; TCRdb's table is partial and in-frame only. The sample has around 190,000 clones, approximately 90% seen once. The sequence was obtained from a man aged 50 or older with COVID-19, enrolled during active disease. Sequencing was carried out using peripheral blood.

The CDR3 loop reads CASSPSGLAGINEQFF. The CDR3 nucleotides read TGTGCCAGCAGCCCGTCCGGACTAGCGGGAATCAATGAGCAGTTCTTC. The gene calls are TRBV7-3 and TRBJ2-1; TRBD2 matches 12 bases. J was trimmed by 6 bases and V by 5 bases; bases with no gene match: 8. The CDR3 loop spans 16 amino acids. The germline gives CDR1 SGHTA, CDR2 FQGTGA.